The 24 T cell receptor beta chains below come from one sample, sequenced in a study of blood T cell repertoires in COVID-19. Profiling relied on immunoSEQ multiplex PCR, and the TCRdb table lists in-frame clones only, not all of them. The sample lists about 210,000 clones; around 89% were seen once. Material: peripheral blood. The receptors were gathered from a man between 65 and 85 years old with acute or convalescent COVID-19.

The chain combines TRBV6-1 with TRBJ1-5; tentatively, D is TRBD1 (6 bases). The CDR3 runs to 17 residues. The V end was cut by 4 bases, the J end by 6 bases, with 22 bases between. Per germline, CDR1 MNHNS and CDR2 SASEGT. The DNA of the CDR3 is TGTGCCAGCAGTGGCCCTACTGGGGGCACCGTCGCTCAGCCCCAGCATTTT. Translated: CASSGPTGGTVAQPQHF.

The chain couples TRBV7-2 to TRBJ1-2; TRBD1 agrees at 7 bases. Germline V gene sequence: CDR1 SGHTA, CDR2 FQGNSA. J lost 7 bases, V lost 5 bases, and 7 bases had no gene match. The CDR3 is 13 residues long. The chain's CDR3 is CASSPGQAGGYTF. The CDR3 DNA follows: TGTGCCAGCAGCCCCGGACAGGCGGGTGGCTACACCTTC.

The chain joins TRBV5-6 to TRBJ2-6; D unresolved. V gave up 4 bases and J gave up 0 bases, with 11 bases separating them. CDR3 length: 16 residues. Germline V gene sequence: CDR1 SGHDT, CDR2 YYEEEE. The CDR3 region is CASSMDPNSGANVLTF. The CDR3 DNA reads as TGTGCCAGCAGCATGGATCCAAACTCTGGGGCCAACGTCCTGACTTTC. The complete variable domain, with remaining parts taken from reference TRBV5-6 and TRBJ2-6, reads DAGVTQSPTHLIKTRGQQVTLRCSPKSGHDTVSWYQQALGQGPQFIFQYYEEEERQRGNFPDRFSGHQFPNYSSELNVNALLLGDSALYLCASSMDPNSGANVLTFGAGSRLTVL.

The V and J genes are TRBV4-1 and TRBJ2-1; D ambiguous. This CDR3 is built from 11 residues. The germline CDR1 and CDR2 sequences are MGHRA and YSYEKL. V gave up 3 bases and J gave up 6 bases, with 3 bases separating them. The CDR3 reads CASSHINEQFF. CDR3 DNA: TGCGCCAGCAGCCATATCAATGAGCAGTTCTTC.

The V gene is TRBV7-8, the J gene TRBJ2-7; D unresolved. CDR3 length: 14 amino acids. Germline loops: CDR1 SGHVS, CDR2 FQNEAQ. The V end was cut by 1 base, the J end by 6 bases, with 13 bases between. This CDR3 is CASSLGSGPREQYF. The DNA for the CDR3 is TGTGCCAGCAGCTTAGGGTCAGGCCCCCGCGAGCAGTACTTC.

This rearrangement joins TRBV4-1 to TRBJ1-3; D is unclear. Germline V gene data show CDR1 as MGHRA and CDR2 as YSYEKL. This CDR3 region has 14 residues. V lost 2 bases, J lost 1 base, and 6 bases lay in between. The chain's CDR3 is CASSQWASGNTIYF. CDR3 in DNA: TGCGCCAGCAGCCAATGGGCTTCTGGAAACACCATATATTTT.

This chain joins TRBV5-4 and TRBJ2-7; 9 nucleotides match TRBD2. V lost 4 bases and J lost 2; bases outside the gene matches: 7. Germline CDR1 SGHNT, CDR2 YYREEE (reference sequence). The CDR3 is 15 amino acids. The CDR3 sequence: CASSVRTSVAYEQYF. CDR3 bases: TGTGCCAGCAGCGTTCGGACTAGCGTCGCCTACGAGCAGTACTTC.

The chain uses TRBV29-1 and TRBJ2-5, with D tentatively TRBD2 (6 bases). From germline, CDR1 is SQVTM and CDR2 ANQGSEA. Trimming removed 3 bases from V and 3 bases from J, with 17 bases in between. CDR3 length: 15 residues. Here the CDR3 DNA reads TGCAGCGTTGATTCCCCGGGGTTAGCGGAAGAGACCCAGTACTTC. It encodes CSVDSPGLAEETQYF. Full variable domain (rest looked up from reference TRBV29-1 and TRBJ2-5): SAVISQKPSRDICQRGTSLTIQCQVDSQVTMMFWYRQQPGQSLTLIATANQGSEATYESGFVIDKFPISRPNLTFSTLTVSNMSPEDSSIYLCSVDSPGLAEETQYFGPGTRLLVL.

This sequence joins TRBV27 and TRBJ2-5; maybe TRBD2 (6 bases). Germline assignment: CDR1 MNHEY and CDR2 SMNVEV (reference sequence). The V end lost 7 bases, the J end lost 7 bases, and 19 bases lay between the germline ends. The CDR3 consists of 14 residues. The chain's CDR3 is CASKNEPGDGTQYF. The CDR3 nucleotides read TGTGCCAGCAAGAACGAACCGGGGGACGGGACCCAGTACTTC.

The rearrangement links TRBV19 to TRBJ2-2, with a weak D call TRBD2 (6 bases). Trimming shortened V by 8 bases and J by 6 bases, and 10 bases separated the two germline ends. The germline gives CDR1 LNHDA, CDR2 SQIVND (reference sequence). The CDR3 length is 12 residues. The CDR3, as DNA: TGTGCCAGTTACCGGAGGGCCGGGGAGCTGTTTTTT. Amino acids: CASYRRAGELFF.

This chain links TRBV27 with TRBJ2-1, with 11 nucleotides matching TRBD2. The CDR3 runs to 18 residues. After removal of 5 bases from V and 2 bases from J, the junction contained 11 bases not matched to a gene. Germline CDR1 reads MNHEY; CDR2 reads SMNVEV (reference sequence). The CDR3 here is CASSPIFSGRATYNEQFF. DNA for the CDR3: TGTGCCAGCAGTCCAATTTTTAGCGGGAGGGCCACCTACAATGAGCAGTTCTTC.

The chain has TRBV7-9 and TRBJ2-1; perhaps TRBD1 as D (6 bases). The CDR3 covers 15 residues. Trimming left V 5 bases short and J 8 bases short, with 19 bases between. CDR1 SEHNR and CDR2 FQNEAQ come from the germline V gene (reference sequence). CDR3 nucleotides: TGTGCCAGCAGCCAAGGGCGGACAGACGGGGATGAGCAGTTCTTC. It encodes CASSQGRTDGDEQFF.

The genes are TRBV19 and TRBJ1-5, with 7 bases aligning to TRBD1. V was clipped by 10 bases and J by 0 bases; unmatched bases: 15. This CDR3 is 17 amino acids long. The germline gives CDR1 LNHDA, CDR2 SQIVND (reference sequence). The CDR3 sequence is CATQGRQGGGSNQPQHF. In nucleotides, the CDR3 is TGTGCCACTCAAGGTCGTCAGGGGGGTGGTAGCAATCAGCCCCAGCATTTT.

V and J are TRBV28 and TRBJ1-2; 10 bases fit TRBD1. Germline values: CDR1 MDHEN, CDR2 SYDVKM. The junction had 7 bases not matched to a gene; V was cut back by 3 bases and J by 6 bases. This CDR3 is built from 15 residues. The CDR3 nucleotides read TGTGCCAGCAGTTTTCGGGACAGGGGTGTGAATGGCTACACCTTC. Protein: CASSFRDRGVNGYTF.

CDR3 nucleotides: TGTGCCATCAGGACAGGTTTAATGAACACTGAAGCTTTCTTT. Amino acid sequence: CAIRTGLMNTEAFF. J is TRBJ1-1 and V is TRBV10-3; a possible D gene is TRBD1 (6 bases). Germline CDR1 reads ENHRY; CDR2 reads SYGVKD. V gave up 6 bases and J gave up 0 bases, with 11 bases separating them. This CDR3 spans 14 amino acids.

The chain is built from TRBV15 and TRBJ2-7; maybe TRBD2 (6 bases). CDR3 length equals 16 residues. CDR1 LNHNV and CDR2 YYDKDF come from the germline V gene (reference sequence). Between the trimmed V and J ends, which lost 0 bases and 7 bases, there was a span of 19 bases. The chain's CDR3 is CATSRDALGGVGEQYF. The CDR3 DNA reads TGTGCCACCAGCAGAGACGCACTTGGAGGGGTGGGTGAGCAGTACTTC. Drawing the rest from reference TRBV15 and TRBJ2-7, the complete variable domain is DAMVIQNPRYQVTQFGKPVTLSCSQTLNHNVMYWYQQKSSQAPKLLFHYYDKDFNNEADTPDNFQSRRPNTSFCFLDIRSPGLGDTAMYLCATSRDALGGVGEQYFGPGTRLTVT.

The chain combines TRBV7-2 with TRBJ2-7; D gene ambiguous. From germline, CDR1 is SGHTA and CDR2 FQGNSA. The CDR3 consists of 14 residues. Trimming left V 4 bases short and J 2 bases short, with 12 bases between. The CDR3 sequence: CASSSTWQAYEQYF. The CDR3 DNA follows: TGTGCCAGCAGCTCAACATGGCAGGCCTACGAGCAGTACTTC.

This clone was seen a single time. The V and J genes are TRBV5-4 and TRBJ2-7; the match to TRBD2 covers 8 bases. V shed 4 bases and J 3 bases; nucleotides not matched to a gene: 9. This CDR3 is 15 amino acids long. Per the germline V gene, CDR1 is SGHNT and CDR2 is YYREEE (reference sequence). The DNA for the CDR3 is TGTGCCAGCAGCCCGGGGGGGACGGAGAACTACGAGCAGTACTTC. Amino acid sequence: CASSPGGTENYEQYF.

This chain links TRBV28 with TRBJ1-4; TRBD1 aligns across 10 bases. CDR3 length: 17 residues. The V gene end was trimmed by 7 bases and the J gene end by 7 bases; junction bases not matched to a gene: 15. Germline CDR1 and CDR2: MDHEN and SYDVKM. CDR3 DNA: TGTGCCAGCAAACCCCACCGTGGGACAGGGGCGACTGAAAAACTGTTTTTT. Its protein is CASKPHRGTGATEKLFF.

The chain combines TRBV10-3 with TRBJ2-7, with 7 bases identical to TRBD2. The V gene's germline CDR1 is ENHRY and CDR2 SYGVKD. The CDR3 is 14 residues long. Trimming took 4 bases from V and 0 from J; bases not matched to a gene: 3. The CDR3 DNA sequence: TGTGCCATCAGTGGCGGGGGTAGCTCCTACGAGCAGTACTTC. Translating gives CAISGGGSSYEQYF.

The chain carries TRBV4-2 and TRBJ1-2, with 8 bases matching TRBD1. The ends lost 3 bases at V and 3 bases at J; junction bases unmatched: 9. The CDR3 totals 16 residues. The germline gives CDR1 LGHNA, CDR2 YNFKEQ. CDR3 in DNA: TGTGCCAGCAGCCAGACCGGACAGGGAGCTTACTATGGCTACACCTTC. Its translation is CASSQTGQGAYYGYTF.

The rearrangement links TRBV7-9 to TRBJ2-1; 7 bases are shared with TRBD2. Germline values: CDR1 SEHNR, CDR2 FQNEAQ (reference sequence). The trim removed 5 bases at V and 1 base at J, leaving 2 bases unmatched. This CDR3 is 14 amino acids long. This CDR3 reads CASSNSGSYNEQFF. CDR3 coding DNA: TGTGCCAGCAGCAATAGCGGGTCCTACAATGAGCAGTTCTTC.

The V gene is TRBV9, the J gene TRBJ2-7; TRBD2 matches 16 bases. Germline V lookup: CDR1 SGDLS, CDR2 YYNGEE. This CDR3 spans 15 amino acids. The ends lost 2 bases at V and 11 bases at J; junction bases unmatched: 7. The CDR3 nucleotides read TGTGCCAGCAGCGTCCCCCGGGGACTAGCGGGAGGGGAGTACTTC. Protein sequence: CASSVPRGLAGGEYF.

This chain uses TRBV4-3 with TRBJ2-1, with unresolved D. This CDR3 has 15 amino acids. V was shortened by 3 bases and J by 5 bases, with 14 bases between the two germline ends. Germline values: CDR1 LGHNA, CDR2 YSLEER. The CDR3 region is CASSQLLYANNEQFF. The CDR3 nucleotides read TGCGCCAGCAGCCAGCTACTCTATGCGAACAATGAGCAGTTCTTC.